Each of the 2 T cell receptor beta chains below was sequenced from the same sample in a study of blood T cell repertoires in COVID-19 (TCRdb year 2020). Library method: the immunoSEQ multiplex PCR assay. TCRdb carries this immuneACCESS record with in-frame sequences only. Its versions omit some clonotypes, under half of them owing to an unresolved V gene in the studies checked, with the rest unexplained. This sample has roughly 55,000 clones in its table, and around 72% of those were observed once. The top ten clonotypes cover around 14% of the sample. Sequenced input: peripheral blood. These receptors all stem from a human donor with active or convalescent COVID-19. The donor label of this sample is uncertain.

The table lists this clone with a few counts. The J gene is TRBJ2-7, the V gene TRBV4-1; perhaps TRBD2 as D (6 bases). Germline lookup yields CDR1 MGHRA and CDR2 YSYEKL. The V end was cut by 0 bases, the J end by 1 base, with 10 bases between. This CDR3 has 15 residues. The CDR3, as DNA: TGCGCCAGCAGCCAAGAAAATGGGGGGTCCTACGAGCAGTACTTC. Translated, it gives CASSQENGGSYEQYF.

The genes are TRBV6-5 and TRBJ2-7; 9 nucleotides align to TRBD1. Germline lookup yields CDR1 MNHEY and CDR2 SVGAGI. Losses at the gene ends were 10 bases for V and 2 bases for J; bases not matched to a gene: 9. This CDR3 has 14 residues. The CDR3 loop reads CATLGDRDAYEQYF. The CDR3, as DNA: TGTGCCACCTTGGGGGACAGGGACGCCTACGAGCAGTACTTC.